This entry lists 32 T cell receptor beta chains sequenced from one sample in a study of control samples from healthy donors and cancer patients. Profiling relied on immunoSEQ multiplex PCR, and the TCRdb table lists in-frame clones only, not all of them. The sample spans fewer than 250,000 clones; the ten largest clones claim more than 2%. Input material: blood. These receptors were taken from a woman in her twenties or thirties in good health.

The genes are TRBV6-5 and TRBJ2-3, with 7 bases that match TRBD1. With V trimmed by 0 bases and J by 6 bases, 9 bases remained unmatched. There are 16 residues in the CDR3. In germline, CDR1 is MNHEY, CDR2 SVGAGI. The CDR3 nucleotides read TGTGCCAGCAGTTACTCGTACACCGAAGGGGGCGATACGCAGTATTTT. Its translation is CASSYSYTEGGDTQYF.

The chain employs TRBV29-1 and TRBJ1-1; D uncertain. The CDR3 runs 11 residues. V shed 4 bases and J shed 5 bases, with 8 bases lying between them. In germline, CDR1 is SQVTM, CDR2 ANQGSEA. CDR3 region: CSVGSNTEAFF. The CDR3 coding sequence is TGCAGCGTTGGTTCCAATACTGAAGCTTTCTTT. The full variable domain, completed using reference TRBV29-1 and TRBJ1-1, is SAVISQKPSRDICQRGTSLTIQCQVDSQVTMMFWYRQQPGQSLTLIATANQGSEATYESGFVIDKFPISRPNLTFSTLTVSNMSPEDSSIYLCSVGSNTEAFFGQGTRLTVV.

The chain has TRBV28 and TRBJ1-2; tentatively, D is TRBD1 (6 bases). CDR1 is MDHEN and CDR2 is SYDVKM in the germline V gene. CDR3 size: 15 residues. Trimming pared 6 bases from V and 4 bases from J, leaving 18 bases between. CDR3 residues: CASSKLSTGTYGYTF. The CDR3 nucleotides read TGTGCCAGCAGCAAGCTATCGACAGGAACCTATGGCTACACCTTC.

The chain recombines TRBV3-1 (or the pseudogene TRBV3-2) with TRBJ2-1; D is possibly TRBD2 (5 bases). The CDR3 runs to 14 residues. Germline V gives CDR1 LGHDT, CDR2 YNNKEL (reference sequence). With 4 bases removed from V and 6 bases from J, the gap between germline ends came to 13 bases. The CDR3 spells CASSPYEGGNEQFF. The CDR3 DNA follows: TGTGCCAGCAGCCCGTACGAGGGTGGCAATGAGCAGTTCTTC.

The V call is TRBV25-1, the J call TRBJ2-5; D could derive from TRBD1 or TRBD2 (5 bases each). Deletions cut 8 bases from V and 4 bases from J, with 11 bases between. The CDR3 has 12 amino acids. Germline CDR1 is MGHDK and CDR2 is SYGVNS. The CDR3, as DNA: TGTGCCAGCTCTGCAGGGAGAGAGACCCAGTACTTC. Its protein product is CASSAGRETQYF.

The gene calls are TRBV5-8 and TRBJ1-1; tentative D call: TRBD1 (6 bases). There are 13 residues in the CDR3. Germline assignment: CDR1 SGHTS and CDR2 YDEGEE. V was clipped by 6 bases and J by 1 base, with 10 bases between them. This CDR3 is CASKRGRNTEAFF. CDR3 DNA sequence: TGTGCCAGCAAGCGGGGGCGGAACACTGAAGCTTTCTTT.

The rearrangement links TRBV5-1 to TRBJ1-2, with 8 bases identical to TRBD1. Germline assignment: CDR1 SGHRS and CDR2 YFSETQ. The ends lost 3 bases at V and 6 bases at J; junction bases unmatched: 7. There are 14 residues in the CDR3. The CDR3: CASSSRGRIDGYTF. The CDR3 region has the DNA TGCGCCAGCAGCTCCAGGGGGCGCATTGATGGCTACACCTTC.

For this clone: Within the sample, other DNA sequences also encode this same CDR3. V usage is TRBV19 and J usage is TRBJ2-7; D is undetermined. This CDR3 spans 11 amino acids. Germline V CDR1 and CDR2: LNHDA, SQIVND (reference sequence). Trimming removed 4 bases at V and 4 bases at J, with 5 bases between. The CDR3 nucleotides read TGTGCCAGTAGTACTGGTTACGAGCAGTACTTC. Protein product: CASSTGYEQYF. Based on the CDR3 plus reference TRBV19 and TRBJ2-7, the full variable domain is DGGITQSPKYLFRKEGQNVTLSCEQNLNHDAMYWYRQDPGQGLRLIYYSQIVNDFQKGDIAEGYSVSREKKESFPLTVTSAQKNPTAFYLCASSTGYEQYFGPGTRLTVT.

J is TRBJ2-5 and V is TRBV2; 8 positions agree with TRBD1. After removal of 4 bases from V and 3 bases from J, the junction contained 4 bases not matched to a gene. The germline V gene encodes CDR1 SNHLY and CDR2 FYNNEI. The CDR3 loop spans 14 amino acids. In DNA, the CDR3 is TGTGCCAGCAGTGCGGACAGGGCCAAAGAGACCCAGTACTTC. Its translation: CASSADRAKETQYF.

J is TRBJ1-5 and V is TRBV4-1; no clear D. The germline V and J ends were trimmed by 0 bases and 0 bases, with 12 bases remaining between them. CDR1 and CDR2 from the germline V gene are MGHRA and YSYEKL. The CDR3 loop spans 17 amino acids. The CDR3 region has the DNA TGCGCCAGCAGCCAAGAAATCTATTTTAATAGCAATCAGCCCCAGCATTTT. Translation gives CASSQEIYFNSNQPQHF.

The CDR3 DNA follows: TGCGCCAGCAGCTTGGGTCACGGTAATGAAAAACTGTTTTTT. Encoded protein: CASSLGHGNEKLFF. The chain joins TRBV5-1 to TRBJ1-4; D call uncertain. This CDR3 contains 14 residues. Germline V lookup: CDR1 SGHRS, CDR2 YFSETQ. V was shortened by 0 bases and J by 4 bases, with 7 bases between the two germline ends.

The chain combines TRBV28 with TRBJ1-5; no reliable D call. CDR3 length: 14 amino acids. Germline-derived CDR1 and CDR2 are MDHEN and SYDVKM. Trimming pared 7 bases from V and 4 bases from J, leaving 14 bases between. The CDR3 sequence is CASTPWRRNQPQHF. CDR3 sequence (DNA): TGTGCCAGCACCCCCTGGCGTCGAAATCAGCCCCAGCATTTT.

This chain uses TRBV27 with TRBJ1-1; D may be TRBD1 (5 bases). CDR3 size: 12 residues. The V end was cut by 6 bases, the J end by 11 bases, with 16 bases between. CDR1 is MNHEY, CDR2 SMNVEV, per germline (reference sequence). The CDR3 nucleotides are TGTGCCAGCAGCCGGGGTGCGGGGCAGGCTTTCTTT. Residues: CASSRGAGQAFF.

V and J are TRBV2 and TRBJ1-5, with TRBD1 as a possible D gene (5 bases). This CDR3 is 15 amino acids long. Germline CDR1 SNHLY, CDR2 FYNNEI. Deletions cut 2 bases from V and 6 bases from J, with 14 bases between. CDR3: CASSESRAHGQPQHF. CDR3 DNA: TGTGCCAGCAGTGAAAGCAGGGCGCACGGTCAGCCCCAGCATTTT. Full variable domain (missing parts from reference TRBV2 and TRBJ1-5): EPEVTQTPSHQVTQMGQEVILRCVPISNHLYFYWYRQILGQKVEFLVSFYNNEISEKSEIFDDQFSVERPDGSNFTLKIRSTKLEDSAMYFCASSESRAHGQPQHFGDGTRLSIL.

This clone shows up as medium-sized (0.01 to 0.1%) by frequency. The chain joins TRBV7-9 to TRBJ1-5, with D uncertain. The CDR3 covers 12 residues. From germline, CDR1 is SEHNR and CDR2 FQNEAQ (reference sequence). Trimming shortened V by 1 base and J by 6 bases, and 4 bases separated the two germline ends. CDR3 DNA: TGTGCCAGCAGCTTAGTGAGTCAGCCCCAGCATTTT. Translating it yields CASSLVSQPQHF.

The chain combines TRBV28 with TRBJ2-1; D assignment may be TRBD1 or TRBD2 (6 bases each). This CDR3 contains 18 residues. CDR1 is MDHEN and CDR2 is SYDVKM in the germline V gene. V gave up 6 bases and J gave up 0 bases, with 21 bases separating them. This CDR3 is CASRSGARKTSSYNEQFF. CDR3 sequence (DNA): TGTGCCAGCAGATCGGGGGCCCGCAAAACTAGCTCCTACAATGAGCAGTTCTTC. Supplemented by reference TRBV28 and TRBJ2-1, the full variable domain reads DVKVTQSSRYLVKRTGEKVFLECVQDMDHENMFWYRQDPGLGLRLIYFSYDVKMKEKGDIPEGYSVSREKKERFSLILESASTNQTSMYLCASRSGARKTSSYNEQFFGPGTRLTVL.

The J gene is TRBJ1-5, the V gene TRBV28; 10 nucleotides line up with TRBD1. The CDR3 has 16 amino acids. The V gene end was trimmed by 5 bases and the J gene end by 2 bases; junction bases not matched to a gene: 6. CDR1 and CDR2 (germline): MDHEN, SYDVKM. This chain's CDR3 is CASSRDRGWGNQPQHF. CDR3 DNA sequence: TGTGCCAGCAGTCGGGACAGGGGTTGGGGCAATCAGCCCCAGCATTTT.

In DNA, the CDR3 is TGCGCCAGCAGCTTGGTCGTGGACAGGGACGGCTACACCTTC. Protein: CASSLVVDRDGYTF. The chain couples TRBV5-1 to TRBJ1-2; TRBD1 matches at 8 bases. From germline, CDR1 is SGHRS and CDR2 YFSETQ. J gave up 8 bases and V 0 bases, and 6 bases lay outside the gene matches. The CDR3 consists of 14 residues.

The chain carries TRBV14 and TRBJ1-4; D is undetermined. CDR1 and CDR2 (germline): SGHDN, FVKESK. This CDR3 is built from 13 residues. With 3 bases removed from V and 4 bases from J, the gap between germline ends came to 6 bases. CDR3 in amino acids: CASSQQVNEKLFF. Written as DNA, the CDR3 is TGTGCCAGCAGCCAGCAGGTTAATGAAAAACTGTTTTTT.

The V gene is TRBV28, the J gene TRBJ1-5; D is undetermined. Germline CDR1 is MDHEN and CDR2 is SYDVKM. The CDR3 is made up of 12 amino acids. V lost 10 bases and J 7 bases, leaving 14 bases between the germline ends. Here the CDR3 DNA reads TGTGCCACCGCAAGGTATAAGCAGCCCCAGCATTTT. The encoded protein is CATARYKQPQHF.

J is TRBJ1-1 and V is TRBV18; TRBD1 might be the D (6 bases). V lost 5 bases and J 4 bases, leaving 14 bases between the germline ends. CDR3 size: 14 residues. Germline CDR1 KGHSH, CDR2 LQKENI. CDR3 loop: CASSTTQGSTEAFF. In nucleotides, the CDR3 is TGTGCCAGCTCAACCACACAGGGATCCACTGAAGCTTTCTTT.

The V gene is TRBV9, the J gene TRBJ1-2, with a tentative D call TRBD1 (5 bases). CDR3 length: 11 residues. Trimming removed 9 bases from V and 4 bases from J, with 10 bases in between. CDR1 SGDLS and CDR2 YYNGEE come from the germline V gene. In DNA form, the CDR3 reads TGTGCCACCGGGGGGATCTATGGCTACACCTTC. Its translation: CATGGIYGYTF. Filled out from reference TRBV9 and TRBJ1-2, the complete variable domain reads DSGVTQTPKHLITATGQRVTLRCSPRSGDLSVYWYQQSLDQGLQFLIQYYNGEERAKGNILERFSAQQFPDLHSELNLSSLELGDSALYFCATGGIYGYTFGSGTRLTVV.

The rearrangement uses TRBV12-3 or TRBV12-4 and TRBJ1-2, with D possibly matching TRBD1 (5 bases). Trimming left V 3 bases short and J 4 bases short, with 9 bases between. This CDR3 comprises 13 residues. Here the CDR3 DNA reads TGTGCCAGCAGTTTGGGGCAGACCTATGGCTACACCTTC. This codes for CASSLGQTYGYTF.

CDR3: CATRTGSVQPQHF. In DNA, the CDR3 is TGTGCCACCCGGACAGGGTCAGTTCAGCCCCAGCATTTT. The chain employs TRBV28 and TRBJ1-5; 8 bases are shared with TRBD1. The germline gives CDR1 MDHEN, CDR2 SYDVKM. The ends lost 10 bases at V and 6 bases at J; junction bases unmatched: 8. The length of the CDR3 is 13 residues.

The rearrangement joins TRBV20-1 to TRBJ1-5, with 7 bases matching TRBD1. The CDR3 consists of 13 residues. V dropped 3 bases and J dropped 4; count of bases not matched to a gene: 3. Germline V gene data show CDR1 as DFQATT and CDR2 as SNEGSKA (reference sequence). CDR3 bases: TGCAGTGCTAGTCCGACAGGGAATCAGCCCCAGCATTTT. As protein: CSASPTGNQPQHF.

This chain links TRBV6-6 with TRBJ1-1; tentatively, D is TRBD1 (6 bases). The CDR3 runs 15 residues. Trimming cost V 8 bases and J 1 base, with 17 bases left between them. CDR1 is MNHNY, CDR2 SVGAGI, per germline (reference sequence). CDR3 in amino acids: CASGIPKTGNTEAFF. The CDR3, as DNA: TGTGCCAGCGGGATACCTAAGACAGGGAACACTGAAGCTTTCTTT.

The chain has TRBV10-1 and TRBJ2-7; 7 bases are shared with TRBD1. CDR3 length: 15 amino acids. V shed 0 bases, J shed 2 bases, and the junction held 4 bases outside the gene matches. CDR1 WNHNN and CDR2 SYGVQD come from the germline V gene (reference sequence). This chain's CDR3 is CASSESDQGAYEQYF. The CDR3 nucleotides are TGCGCCAGCAGTGAGTCTGACCAGGGGGCCTACGAGCAGTACTTC.

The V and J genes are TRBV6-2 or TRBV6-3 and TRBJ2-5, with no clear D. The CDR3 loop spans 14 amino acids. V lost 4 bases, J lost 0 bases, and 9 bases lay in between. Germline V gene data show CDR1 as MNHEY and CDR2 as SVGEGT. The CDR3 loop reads CASSSRRYQETQYF. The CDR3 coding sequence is TGTGCCAGCAGTTCCCGACGGTACCAAGAGACCCAGTACTTC.

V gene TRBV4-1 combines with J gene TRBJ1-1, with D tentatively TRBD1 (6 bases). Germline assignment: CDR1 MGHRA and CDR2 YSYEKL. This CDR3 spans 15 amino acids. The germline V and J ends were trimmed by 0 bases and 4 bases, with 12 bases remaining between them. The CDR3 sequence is CASSQDNRAGTEAFF. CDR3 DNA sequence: TGCGCCAGCAGCCAAGATAACAGGGCGGGCACTGAAGCTTTCTTT.

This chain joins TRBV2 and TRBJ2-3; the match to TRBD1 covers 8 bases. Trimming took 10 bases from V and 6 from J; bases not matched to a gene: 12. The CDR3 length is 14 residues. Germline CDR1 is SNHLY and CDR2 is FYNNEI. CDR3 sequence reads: CATSPGGPRDTQYF. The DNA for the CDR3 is TGTGCCACCTCCCCAGGGGGCCCCCGGGATACGCAGTATTTT.

The CDR3 bases are TGTGCCAGCAGTGGAATCGGGTTGCAGCCCCAGCATTTT. This sequence encodes CASSGIGLQPQHF. The chain is built from TRBV28 and TRBJ1-5; no firm D call. CDR1 MDHEN and CDR2 SYDVKM come from the germline V gene. The CDR3 totals 13 residues. With 5 bases removed from V and 7 bases from J, the gap between germline ends came to 12 bases.

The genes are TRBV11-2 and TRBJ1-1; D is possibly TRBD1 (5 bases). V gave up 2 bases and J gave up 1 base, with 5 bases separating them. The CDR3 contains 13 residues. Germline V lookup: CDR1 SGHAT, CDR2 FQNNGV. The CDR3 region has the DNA TGTGCCAGCAGCTTAAGGGGGAACACTGAAGCTTTCTTT. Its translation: CASSLRGNTEAFF.